The source of this T cell receptor (beta chain) is a study of Graves' ophthalmopathy and Graves' hyperthyroidism. For repertoire sequencing, the TCR beta CDR3 regions were amplified from RNA transcripts. Following a first-round RT-PCR that used HTBI primers, a second-round multiplex PCR was carried out. TCRdb called the multiplex PCR reads again in MiXCR, with one record for every CDR3 protein. The table shows about 400,000 distinct CDR3 sequences, with around 16% occurring only once. V shed 0 bases and J shed 9 bases, with 8 bases lying between them. The CDR3 extends over 12 amino acids. The source is a woman aged 18-29 years with Graves' ophthalmopathy. V and J are TRBV12-3 or TRBV12-4 and TRBJ1-1; tentative D call: TRBD1 (5 bases). Sample: peripheral blood. Here the CDR3 DNA reads TGTGCCAGCAGTTTAGCGGGGGGGAAAGCTTTCTTT. The encoded protein is CASSLAGGKAFF.